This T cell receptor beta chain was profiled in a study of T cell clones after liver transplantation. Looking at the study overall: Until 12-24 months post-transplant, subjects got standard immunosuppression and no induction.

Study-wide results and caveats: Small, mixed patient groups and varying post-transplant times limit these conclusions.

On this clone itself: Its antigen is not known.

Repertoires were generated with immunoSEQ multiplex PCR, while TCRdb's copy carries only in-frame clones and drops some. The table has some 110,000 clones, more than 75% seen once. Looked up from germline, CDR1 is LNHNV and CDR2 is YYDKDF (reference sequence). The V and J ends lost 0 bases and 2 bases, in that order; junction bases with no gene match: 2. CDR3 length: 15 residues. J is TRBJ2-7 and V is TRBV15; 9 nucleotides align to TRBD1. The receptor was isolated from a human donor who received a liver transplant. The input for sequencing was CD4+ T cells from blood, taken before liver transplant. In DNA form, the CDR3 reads TGTGCCACCAGCAGAGAGACAGGGGGTACCTACGAGCAGTACTTC. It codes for CATSRETGGTYEQYF.